The 29 T cell receptor beta chains given below trace back to one sample, sequenced in a study of blood T cells in healthy people across ages. A second PCR, run for roughly 7 to 11 cycles, used a sample-barcoded 5' primer plus a J-beta primer mix. TCRdb passed the 5' RACE reads through MiXCR, listing each CDR3 protein once. The table records about 770,000 distinct CDR3 sequences, under 45% of them present only once. Sequenced input: blood. The receptor set was obtained from a man aged 55 to 70 in good health.

This clonotype was seen only a few times. The chain has TRBV13 and TRBJ2-5, with a possible D match to TRBD1 (5 bases). From germline, CDR1 is PRHDT and CDR2 FYEKMQ (reference sequence). The CDR3 consists of 12 residues. V dropped 8 bases and J dropped 7 bases, with 14 bases sitting between them. The CDR3 bases are TGTGCCAGCGGTCGGACGCAGGGGACCCAGTACTTC. It is translated as CASGRTQGTQYF.

This chain joins TRBV19 and TRBJ1-2; TRBD1 might be the D (5 bases). This CDR3 has 17 amino acids. Germline V lookup: CDR1 LNHDA, CDR2 SQIVND (reference sequence). V was cut by 4 bases and J by 3 bases, with 21 bases left in between. The CDR3 reads CASSRVVGQGTYYGYTF. Here the CDR3 DNA reads TGTGCCAGTAGTAGGGTTGTCGGTCAGGGCACCTACTATGGCTACACCTTC.

The chain carries TRBV7-6 and TRBJ2-6; no reliable D call. CDR3 length: 17 residues. CDR1 SGHVS and CDR2 FNYEAQ come from the germline V gene. The V end was cut by 5 bases, the J end by 4 bases, with 18 bases between. CDR3 amino acids: CASSVRASRSGANVLTF. The CDR3 DNA reads TGTGCCAGCAGCGTCCGGGCCTCAAGGTCCGGGGCCAACGTCCTGACTTTC.

This chain connects TRBV5-1 to TRBJ1-2; the D gene is possibly TRBD1 (5 bases). Germline CDR1 SGHRS, CDR2 YFSETQ. CDR3 length equals 13 residues. Trimming shortened V by 3 bases and J by 3 bases, and 9 bases separated the two germline ends. CDR3 sequence: CASSSTAYYGYTF. DNA of the CDR3: TGCGCCAGCAGCTCGACAGCTTACTATGGCTACACCTTC.

The chain joins TRBV4-2 to TRBJ1-5, with TRBD1 matching 8 bases. This CDR3 is built from 15 residues. V lost 0 bases and J lost 9; bases outside the gene matches: 7. Germline CDR1 reads LGHNA; CDR2 reads YNFKEQ. CDR3 sequence reads: CASSQDPTGVGPQHF. Here the CDR3 DNA reads TGTGCCAGCAGCCAAGATCCGACAGGGGTCGGGCCCCAGCATTTT.

The genes are TRBV7-9 and TRBJ1-2; D uncertain. Trimming stripped 4 bases from V and 0 bases from J, with 18 bases between. Germline assignment: CDR1 SEHNR and CDR2 FQNEAQ (reference sequence). The CDR3 length is 17 residues. CDR3: CASSSSTWAVANYGYTF. DNA of the CDR3: TGTGCCAGCAGCTCCTCGACCTGGGCAGTAGCTAACTATGGCTACACCTTC.

This chain connects TRBV20-1 to TRBJ2-3; D perhaps matches TRBD2 (5 bases). Germline CDR1 DFQATT, CDR2 SNEGSKA (reference sequence). V lost 5 bases and J lost 2, with 17 bases in between. This CDR3 comprises 15 residues. CDR3 nucleotide sequence: TGCAGTGCTGGTCGCGCAGGCCGGGACACAGATACGCAGTATTTT. This encodes CSAGRAGRDTDTQYF.

The J gene is TRBJ1-4, the V gene TRBV6-5; D gene uncertain. CDR3 length equals 13 residues. Germline CDR1 reads MNHEY; CDR2 reads SVGAGI. Trimming removed 6 bases at V and 7 bases at J, with 12 bases between. The CDR3 DNA reads as TGTGCCAGCAGGGGAGGGTTGAGTGAAAAACTGTTTTTT. This codes for CASRGGLSEKLFF.

CDR3 region: CSAFRRLAETQYF. For the CDR3, the DNA is TGCAGTGCTTTCCGAAGACTAGCGGAGACCCAGTACTTC. V and J are TRBV20-1 and TRBJ2-5, with 8 bases lining up with TRBD2. The CDR3 is 13 residues long. J lost 5 bases, V lost 5 bases, and 7 bases had no gene match. Per the germline V gene, CDR1 is DFQATT and CDR2 is SNEGSKA (reference sequence).

V gene TRBV7-9 combines with J gene TRBJ1-2, with no clear D. CDR3 length: 14 residues. Per the germline V gene, CDR1 is SEHNR and CDR2 is FQNEAQ (reference sequence). V lost 6 bases and J 2 bases, leaving 13 bases between the germline ends. CDR3 sequence reads: CASSSHRVNYGYTF. The CDR3 nucleotides read TGTGCCAGCAGTTCGCACCGGGTGAACTATGGCTACACCTTC.

V usage is TRBV20-1 and J usage is TRBJ2-3; unclear D gene. V dropped 1 base and J dropped 2 bases, with 10 bases sitting between them. This CDR3 has 14 amino acids. Germline values: CDR1 DFQATT, CDR2 SNEGSKA (reference sequence). The CDR3: CSARVTGLTDTQYF. The CDR3 DNA reads TGCAGTGCTAGAGTTACGGGTCTCACAGATACGCAGTATTTT.

V gene TRBV4-3 combines with J gene TRBJ1-4; D ambiguous. Germline V CDR1 and CDR2: LGHNA, YSLEER. The CDR3 sequence is 14 residues long. V lost 1 base, J lost 7 bases, and 10 bases lay in between. This CDR3 is CASSQGGKSEKLFF. CDR3 bases: TGCGCCAGCAGCCAAGGAGGGAAAAGTGAAAAACTGTTTTTT.

A word on this clonotype: Being one base from a much bigger clone, this may be a read error. The chain carries TRBV7-2 and TRBJ2-1; possibly TRBD2 for D (5 bases). The length of the CDR3 is 15 residues. Trimming removed 5 bases from V and 0 bases from J, with 11 bases in between. The germline CDR1 and CDR2 sequences are SGHTA and FQGNSA. CDR3 loop: CASSRLRGSYNEQFF. The CDR3 bases are TGTGCCAGCAGCCGCCTCCGGGGCTCCTACAATGAGCAGTTCTTC. Full variable domain (remainder filled in from reference TRBV7-2 and TRBJ2-1): GAGVSQSPSNKVTEKGKDVELRCDPISGHTALYWYRQSLGQGLEFLIYFQGNSAPDKSGLPSDRFSAERTGGSVSTLTIQRTQQEDSAVYLCASSRLRGSYNEQFFGPGTRLTVL.

A few counts support this clonotype. The CDR3 DNA is TGTGCCATCAGTGAAAGACAGGGCAGCTACGAGCAGTACTTC. It codes for CAISERQGSYEQYF. The rearrangement links TRBV10-3 to TRBJ2-7, with 7 bases lining up with TRBD1. The CDR3 consists of 14 residues. Trimming cost V 3 bases and J 3 bases; bases outside gene matches: 5. Looked up from germline, CDR1 is ENHRY and CDR2 is SYGVKD.

This clonotype was seen just once. This chain connects TRBV7-9 to TRBJ1-3, with D unresolved. Trimming pared 5 bases from V and 0 bases from J, leaving 11 bases between. The CDR3 totals 15 residues. The germline CDR1 and CDR2 sequences are SEHNR and FQNEAQ (reference sequence). This chain's CDR3 is CASSKGGSSGNTIYF. The DNA of the CDR3 is TGTGCCAGCAGCAAAGGTGGCAGCTCTGGAAACACCATATATTTT. Complete variable domain (other parts from reference TRBV7-9 and TRBJ1-3): DTGVSQNPRHKITKRGQNVTFRCDPISEHNRLYWYRQTLGQGPEFLTYFQNEAQLEKSRLLSDRFSAERPKGSFSTLEIQRTEQGDSAMYLCASSKGGSSGNTIYFGEGSWLTVV.

A note on this clonotype: Relative to the germline gene, one junction end is altered; a read error may explain this. V and J are TRBV10-3 and TRBJ1-2; D is unresolved. The CDR3 extends over 14 amino acids. Germline values: CDR1 ENHRY, CDR2 SYGVKD. The CDR3 spells CTISEQAARSGYTF. The CDR3 nucleotides read TGTACCATCAGTGAGCAGGCCGCTCGAAGTGGCTACACCTTC.

V gene TRBV7-9 combines with J gene TRBJ2-6; 7 bases are shared with TRBD1. Germline loops: CDR1 SEHNR, CDR2 FQNEAQ (reference sequence). There are 17 residues in the CDR3. V was pared by 6 bases and J by 0 bases, with 8 bases of the junction left unmatched. The CDR3 bases are TGTGCCAGCAGGTGGACAGGCCCTCCCTCTGGGGCCAACGTCCTGACTTTC. It is translated as CASRWTGPPSGANVLTF.

This clonotype was detected ten times or more. J is TRBJ1-1 and V is TRBV11-2; D is possibly TRBD1 (5 bases). The CDR3 spans 13 residues. Trimming took 3 bases from V and 5 from J, leaving 10 bases between them. Per the germline V gene, CDR1 is SGHAT and CDR2 is FQNNGV. The chain's CDR3 is CASSLEGHTEAFF. As DNA, the CDR3 is TGTGCCAGCAGCTTGGAGGGGCATACTGAAGCTTTCTTT.

The chain links TRBV5-1 to TRBJ2-5, with D possibly being TRBD2 (6 bases). Trimming removed 5 bases at V and 1 base at J, with 21 bases between. In germline, CDR1 is SGHRS, CDR2 YFSETQ. The CDR3 is made up of 17 amino acids. The CDR3 spells CASRPGFGGALQETQYF. CDR3 bases: TGCGCCAGCAGGCCCGGATTCGGAGGGGCCCTCCAAGAGACCCAGTACTTC.

CDR3 nucleotide sequence: TGTGCCACCAGCAGAGATACGAACCCCAGCAGGGAGGGCTACACCTTC. It codes for CATSRDTNPSREGYTF. The chain couples TRBV15 to TRBJ1-2; a weak D match, TRBD1 (5 bases). V was trimmed by 0 bases and J by 8 bases, leaving 19 bases between them. Germline V gene data show CDR1 as LNHNV and CDR2 as YYDKDF (reference sequence). The CDR3 is 16 residues long.

V and J are TRBV6-5 and TRBJ2-5; D unclear. Trimming removed 5 bases at V and 3 bases at J, with 10 bases between. Germline values: CDR1 MNHEY, CDR2 SVGAGI. The CDR3 contains 13 residues. CDR3 nucleotides: TGTGCCAGCAGTCGTAGGTCGAAAGAGACCCAGTACTTC. Encoded protein: CASSRRSKETQYF.

Comment on this clonotype: Relative to the germline gene, one junction end is altered; a read error may explain this. The rearrangement links TRBV6-1 to TRBJ2-5, with D perhaps matching TRBD2 (6 bases). The CDR3 has 15 amino acids. CDR1 is MNHNS, CDR2 SASEGT, per germline. DNA of the CDR3: TGTGTCAGCAGTGGCGGGTGGAGGGGCCAAGAGACCCAGTACTTC. It codes for CVSSGGWRGQETQYF.

This clonotype was observed once. A much larger clone sits a single nucleotide away, making a read error possible. The V gene is TRBV9, the J gene TRBJ2-1; D might be TRBD1 or TRBD2, each matching 5 bases. Germline CDR1 is SGDLS and CDR2 is YYNGEE. The CDR3 has 13 residues. With 6 bases removed from V and 9 bases from J, the gap between germline ends came to 16 bases. The chain's CDR3 is CASTRTGGGEQFF. The CDR3 DNA reads as TGTGCCAGCACCAGAACAGGAGGTGGTGAGCAGTTCTTC.

The CDR3 loop reads CSATRLDRERGEAFF. Here the CDR3 DNA reads TGCAGTGCTACGAGGTTAGACAGGGAACGGGGTGAAGCTTTCTTT. The gene calls are TRBV20-1 and TRBJ1-1; 7 bases agree with TRBD1. Unmatched junction bases numbered 15, after V lost 4 bases and J lost 7 bases. There are 15 residues in the CDR3. CDR1 DFQATT and CDR2 SNEGSKA come from the germline V gene (reference sequence).

The chain joins TRBV7-3 to TRBJ1-6; D possibly corresponds to TRBD1 (5 bases). Trimming cost V 1 base and J 7 bases, with 8 bases left between them. There are 14 residues in the CDR3. Looked up from germline, CDR1 is SGHTA and CDR2 is FQGTGA. The CDR3 DNA reads TGTGCCAGCAGCTTAATAGCAGGGAATTCACCCCTCCACTTT. It translates to CASSLIAGNSPLHF.

The chain links TRBV13 to TRBJ2-5; possibly TRBD2 for D (6 bases). Deletions cut 5 bases from V and 12 bases from J, with 13 bases between. In germline, CDR1 is PRHDT, CDR2 FYEKMQ (reference sequence). This CDR3 spans 11 amino acids. The CDR3 DNA reads TGTGCCAGCAGCCTCGTCGGGGAGGAGTACTTC. It is translated as CASSLVGEEYF.

This clonotype was detected a few times. The chain links TRBV2 to TRBJ2-3; D is possibly TRBD2 (5 bases). Between the trimmed V and J ends, which lost 5 bases and 0 bases, there was a span of 12 bases. This CDR3 is 15 amino acids long. Per the germline V gene, CDR1 is SNHLY and CDR2 is FYNNEI. The DNA for the CDR3 is TGTGCCAGCAGTTTGACTACTTCTAGCACAGATACGCAGTATTTT. It translates to CASSLTTSSTDTQYF. Based on the CDR3 plus reference TRBV2 and TRBJ2-3, the full variable domain is EPEVTQTPSHQVTQMGQEVILRCVPISNHLYFYWYRQILGQKVEFLVSFYNNEISEKSEIFDDQFSVERPDGSNFTLKIRSTKLEDSAMYFCASSLTTSSTDTQYFGPGTRLTVL.

This clonotype appeared a single time. The rearrangement joins TRBV6-2 or TRBV6-3 to TRBJ1-2; D is ambiguous. Germline V CDR1 and CDR2: MNHEY, SVGEGT. The length of the CDR3 is 13 residues. Trimming removed 5 bases from V and 8 bases from J, with 15 bases in between. The CDR3 nucleotides are TGTGCCAGCAGTACGAATAATCTAGCGGGCTACACCTTC. Translation: CASSTNNLAGYTF.

The CDR3 DNA is TGTGCCAGCAGACCGGCCGGGACGGGGAACTATGGCTACACCTTC. Protein product: CASRPAGTGNYGYTF. The chain carries TRBV6-5 and TRBJ1-2; a possible D gene is TRBD1 (5 bases). Germline V gene sequence: CDR1 MNHEY, CDR2 SVGAGI. This CDR3 contains 15 residues. V lost 6 bases to trimming and J lost 2 bases, with 16 bases between them.